The 25 T cell receptor beta chains presented below share a single source sample, sequenced in a study of T cell repertoires in cytomegalovirus infection. These receptors' targets are unknown. MiXCR was run by TCRdb on the reads, yielding one entry per CDR3 protein. The table has some 560,000 distinct CDR3 sequences, over 35% seen once. This specimen consisted of cultured PBMCs, obtained from culture after CMV antigen stimulation. These receptor sequences come from a human donor in good health (CMV status not recorded). Some clones in this sample may be carry-over from other donors' samples.

At least ten counts were recorded for this clonotype. V gene TRBV6-2 or TRBV6-3 combines with J gene TRBJ2-7; 8 bases are a match to TRBD2. The J segment lost 2 bases and the V segment lost 5 bases, leaving 2 bases of the junction unmatched. The length of the CDR3 is 13 residues. Germline CDR1 MNHEY, CDR2 SVGEGT. CDR3 nucleotides: TGTGCCAGCAGTAGCGGGGGAACCTACGAGCAGTACTTC. Translating it yields CASSSGGTYEQYF.

CDR3 in DNA: TGTGCCAGCAGCTTAGATGGGGTCTACAATGAGCAGTTCTTC. Amino acids: CASSLDGVYNEQFF. The chain carries TRBV11-2 and TRBJ2-1, with D hard to call. The V end was cut by 0 bases, the J end by 3 bases, with 6 bases between. CDR3 length: 14 amino acids. Germline V gene sequence: CDR1 SGHAT, CDR2 FQNNGV.

The chain links TRBV7-8 to TRBJ2-1, with TRBD2 matching over 10 bases. CDR1 is SGHVS, CDR2 FQNEAQ, per germline. After removal of 5 bases from V and 8 bases from J, the junction contained 9 bases not matched to a gene. This CDR3 has 15 amino acids. CDR3 residues: CASSRGASGSYEQFF. The CDR3 DNA reads TGTGCCAGCAGCAGGGGGGCTAGCGGGAGCTATGAGCAGTTCTTC.

The rearrangement joins TRBV6-2 or TRBV6-3 to TRBJ2-3, with D possibly matching TRBD2 (5 bases). This CDR3 contains 15 residues. Germline V gene sequence: CDR1 MNHEY, CDR2 SVGEGT. Trimming pared 2 bases from V and 2 bases from J, leaving 11 bases between. CDR3 sequence reads: CASSYVSGSTDTQYF. The CDR3 bases are TGTGCCAGCAGTTACGTGAGCGGATCCACAGATACGCAGTATTTT.

This clonotype has only one observation. The DNA of the CDR3 is TGTGCCAGCAGTTACTCGATTCTCGACAGACGAGAGACCCAGTACTTC. Its protein is CASSYSILDRRETQYF. The J gene is TRBJ2-5, the V gene TRBV6-2 or TRBV6-3; the D gene is possibly TRBD1 (5 bases). Trimming took 0 bases from V and 4 from J, leaving 15 bases between them. Germline loops: CDR1 MNHEY, CDR2 SVGEGT. The CDR3 is 16 residues long.

Of note for this clonotype: The junction does not match germline at one end; this may be a read error. The CDR3 region has the DNA TGTGCCAGCACCTTATCGGGACAGGGCTCTGGAAACACCATATATTTT. It translates to CASTLSGQGSGNTIYF. The rearrangement joins TRBV7-9 to TRBJ1-3; 9 bases agree with TRBD1. The germline V gene encodes CDR1 SEHNR and CDR2 FQNEAQ (reference sequence). The CDR3 length is 16 residues.

The V call is TRBV11-2, the J call TRBJ2-5; D is ambiguous. Germline CDR1 reads SGHAT; CDR2 reads FQNNGV. The CDR3 consists of 14 residues. V was shortened by 0 bases and J by 4 bases, with 9 bases between the two germline ends. The CDR3: CASSLDPSIETQYF. The DNA of the CDR3 is TGTGCCAGCAGCTTAGATCCGAGTATAGAGACCCAGTACTTC.

J is TRBJ2-5 and V is TRBV4-1, with 8 bases matching TRBD2. Germline CDR1 and CDR2: MGHRA and YSYEKL. The CDR3 sequence is 18 residues long. J was trimmed by 4 bases and V by 3 bases; bases with no gene match: 16. This chain's CDR3 is CASSHILAPGGTRETQYF. In DNA, the CDR3 is TGCGCCAGCAGCCACATATTGGCCCCGGGGGGGACTAGAGAGACCCAGTACTTC.

This chain joins TRBV4-3 and TRBJ2-3; D is uncertain. V dropped 2 bases and J dropped 0 bases, with 9 bases sitting between them. CDR3 length: 15 amino acids. CDR1 and CDR2 (germline): LGHNA, YSLEER. The CDR3 reads CASSQRVFSTDTQYF. The CDR3 DNA is TGCGCCAGCAGCCAAAGGGTGTTCAGCACAGATACGCAGTATTTT.

Here the CDR3 DNA reads TGTGCCAGCAGCCCGACTATCGCGAACACCGGGGAGCTGTTTTTT. Translated: CASSPTIANTGELFF. The chain employs TRBV6-8 and TRBJ2-2; D might be TRBD2 (5 bases). The CDR3 consists of 15 residues. Trimming removed 6 bases at V and 0 bases at J, with 11 bases between. CDR1 is MNHGY, CDR2 SAAAGT, per germline.

This clonotype came up a few times. The V gene is TRBV4-1, the J gene TRBJ2-1; 10 nucleotides match TRBD2. Germline assignment: CDR1 MGHRA and CDR2 YSYEKL. The V gene end was trimmed by 3 bases and the J gene end by 8 bases; junction bases not matched to a gene: 16. The CDR3 consists of 18 residues. CDR3 protein: CASSHDPRLAGVRDEQFF. The CDR3 DNA reads TGCGCCAGCAGCCACGACCCGCGGCTAGCGGGAGTAAGGGATGAGCAGTTCTTC.

The V call is TRBV12-3 or TRBV12-4, the J call TRBJ2-7, with a possible D match to TRBD1 (5 bases). V lost 3 bases and J lost 4, with 13 bases in between. The CDR3 extends over 14 amino acids. The CDR3 DNA reads as TGTGCCAGCAGTTTGACAGAAGATTGGTACGAGCAGTACTTC. Translating it yields CASSLTEDWYEQYF.

The rearrangement links TRBV2 to TRBJ1-6; possibly TRBD1 for D (5 bases). Trimming took 6 bases from V and 7 from J, leaving 10 bases between them. The CDR3 runs 13 residues. The germline V gene has CDR1 SNHLY and CDR2 FYNNEI. The CDR3 loop is CASRRGENSPLHF. In DNA form, the CDR3 reads TGTGCCAGCAGGCGGGGGGAGAATTCACCCCTCCACTTT.

The chain is built from TRBV11-2 and TRBJ2-2, with TRBD1 matching over 7 bases. Germline lookup yields CDR1 SGHAT and CDR2 FQNNGV. The CDR3 length is 15 residues. V shed 6 bases and J 0 bases; nucleotides not matched to a gene: 4. The chain's CDR3 is CASSRGTANTGELFF. As DNA, the CDR3 is TGTGCCAGCAGTCGTGGGACAGCGAACACCGGGGAGCTGTTTTTT.

This chain joins TRBV4-1 and TRBJ1-2; no clear D gene. V lost 1 base, J lost 4 bases, and 10 bases lay in between. CDR3 length equals 14 residues. Germline V gives CDR1 MGHRA, CDR2 YSYEKL. Here the CDR3 reads CASSQVLPTYGYTF. In nucleotides, the CDR3 is TGCGCCAGCAGCCAAGTTCTGCCCACCTATGGCTACACCTTC.

This clonotype appeared many times. This chain links TRBV7-2 with TRBJ2-7; 9 bases map to TRBD2. V gave up 3 bases and J gave up 2 bases; unmatched junction bases: 8. This CDR3 is 16 amino acids long. The germline V gene encodes CDR1 SGHTA and CDR2 FQGNSA. CDR3 residues: CASSFLGTSHAYEQYF. The CDR3 nucleotides are TGTGCCAGCAGCTTCCTTGGGACTAGCCACGCCTACGAGCAGTACTTC.

This clonotype has just a few counts. The chain employs TRBV20-1 and TRBJ2-7, with D hard to call. Between the trimmed V and J ends, which lost 0 bases and 2 bases, there was a span of 8 bases. CDR1 is DFQATT, CDR2 SNEGSKA, per germline (reference sequence). This CDR3 is built from 13 residues. Written as DNA, the CDR3 is TGCAGTGCTAGAGAGTCAGGAACCTACGAGCAGTACTTC. It translates to CSARESGTYEQYF.

At least ten counts were recorded for this clonotype. The chain recombines TRBV7-2 with TRBJ2-5, with 8 bases identical to TRBD1. J lost 5 bases, V lost 5 bases, and 1 base had no gene match. The CDR3 covers 12 residues. Germline loops: CDR1 SGHTA, CDR2 FQGNSA. CDR3 amino acids: CASSRQGETQYF. In DNA, the CDR3 is TGTGCCAGCAGCCGACAGGGGGAGACCCAGTACTTC.

This chain uses TRBV20-1 with TRBJ1-5, with TRBD1 matching over 11 bases. With V trimmed by 3 bases and J by 9 bases, 7 bases remained unmatched. Germline V CDR1 and CDR2: DFQATT, SNEGSKA (reference sequence). The CDR3 sequence is 14 residues long. CDR3 nucleotide sequence: TGCAGTGCTAGCGGACAGGGGGCTATTCGGCCCCAGCATTTT. Its translation: CSASGQGAIRPQHF.

The chain carries TRBV4-2 and TRBJ2-5, with 8 bases lining up with TRBD2. CDR1 and CDR2 from the germline V gene are LGHNA and YNFKEQ. V gave up 2 bases and J gave up 5 bases; unmatched junction bases: 7. The CDR3 is made up of 15 amino acids. The CDR3 protein is CASSQPPGGGETQYF. CDR3 DNA: TGTGCCAGCAGCCAACCACCGGGCGGGGGGGAGACCCAGTACTTC.

This clonotype was recorded a few times. This chain links TRBV7-2 with TRBJ2-7; 7 bases agree with TRBD2. Germline-derived CDR1 and CDR2 are SGHTA and FQGNSA. The CDR3 length is 15 residues. V shed 2 bases, J shed 4 bases, and the junction held 8 bases outside the gene matches. The CDR3 coding sequence is TGTGCCAGCAGCTTAATGGGACTACCCTATTACGAGCAGTACTTC. Its translation is CASSLMGLPYYEQYF.

This chain joins TRBV6-5 and TRBJ1-4; no clear D. V dropped 6 bases and J dropped 7 bases, with 15 bases sitting between them. The CDR3 has 14 residues. The germline CDR1 and CDR2 sequences are MNHEY and SVGAGI. CDR3 loop: CASSPADLREKLFF. Written as DNA, the CDR3 is TGTGCCAGCAGCCCGGCGGATCTCCGTGAAAAACTGTTTTTT.

The CDR3 DNA reads TGTGCCAGCAGCTTCAGACTAGCCGTGGGCACAGATACGCAGTATTTT. It yields the protein CASSFRLAVGTDTQYF. V usage is TRBV11-2 and J usage is TRBJ2-3; 7 bases agree with TRBD2. The trim removed 3 bases at V and 1 base at J, leaving 7 bases unmatched. Germline V lookup: CDR1 SGHAT, CDR2 FQNNGV. The CDR3 loop spans 16 amino acids.

The V and J genes are TRBV29-1 and TRBJ2-3, with D perhaps TRBD1 or TRBD2 (7 bases each). The length of the CDR3 is 14 residues. With 4 bases removed from V and 1 base from J, the gap between germline ends came to 12 bases. Germline V gives CDR1 SQVTM, CDR2 ANQGSEA. The CDR3 loop is CSVGGGQRTDTQYF. The CDR3 DNA reads as TGCAGCGTTGGGGGGGGACAGCGCACAGATACGCAGTATTTT.

The rearrangement uses TRBV2 and TRBJ1-5; possible D gene TRBD1, 6 bases. Trimming took off 4 bases at V and 3 bases at J, with 10 bases between the two ends. Germline V gene lookup returns CDR1 SNHLY and CDR2 FYNNEI. CDR3 size: 14 residues. CDR3 nucleotides: TGTGCCAGCAGTGTAGGACAGTACAATCAGCCCCAGCATTTT. Translation: CASSVGQYNQPQHF.